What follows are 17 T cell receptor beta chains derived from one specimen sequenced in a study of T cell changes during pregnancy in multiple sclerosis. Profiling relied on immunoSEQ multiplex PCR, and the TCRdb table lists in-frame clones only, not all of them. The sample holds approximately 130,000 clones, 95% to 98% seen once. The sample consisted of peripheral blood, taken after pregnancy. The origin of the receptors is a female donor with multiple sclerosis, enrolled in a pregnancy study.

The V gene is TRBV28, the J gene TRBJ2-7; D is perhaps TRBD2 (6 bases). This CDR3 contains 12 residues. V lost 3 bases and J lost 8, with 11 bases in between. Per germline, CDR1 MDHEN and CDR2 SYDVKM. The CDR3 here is CASSFWDSKQYF. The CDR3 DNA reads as TGTGCCAGCAGTTTTTGGGACTCAAAGCAGTACTTC.

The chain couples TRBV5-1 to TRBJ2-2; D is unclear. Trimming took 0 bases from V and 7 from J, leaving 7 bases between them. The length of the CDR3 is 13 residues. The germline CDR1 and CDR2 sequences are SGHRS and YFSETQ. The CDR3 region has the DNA TGCGCCAGCAGCTTGGTTGGCGGCGGGGAGCTGTTTTTT. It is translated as CASSLVGGGELFF.

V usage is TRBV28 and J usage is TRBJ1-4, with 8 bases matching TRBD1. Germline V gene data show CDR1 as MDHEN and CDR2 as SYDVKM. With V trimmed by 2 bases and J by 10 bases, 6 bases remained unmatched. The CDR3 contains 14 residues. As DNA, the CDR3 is TGTGCCAGCAGTTTAGGACAGGGAGGTCGAAAACTGTTTTTT. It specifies CASSLGQGGRKLFF.

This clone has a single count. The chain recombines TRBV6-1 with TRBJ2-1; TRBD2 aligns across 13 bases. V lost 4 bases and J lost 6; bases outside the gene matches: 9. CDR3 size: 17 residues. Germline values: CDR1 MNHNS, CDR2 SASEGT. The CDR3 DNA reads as TGTGCCAGCAGTGCCTACATTGGACTAGCGGGAGTCAATGAGCAGTTCTTC. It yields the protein CASSAYIGLAGVNEQFF.

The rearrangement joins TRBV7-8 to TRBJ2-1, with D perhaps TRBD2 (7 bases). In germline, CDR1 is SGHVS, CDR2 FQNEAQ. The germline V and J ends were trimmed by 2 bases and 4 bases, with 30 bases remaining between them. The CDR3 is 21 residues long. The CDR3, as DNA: TGTGCCAGCAGCTTAAGTACGGGGGGCGTCGGGCCCGCGAGGGGGTACAATGAGCAGTTCTTC. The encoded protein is CASSLSTGGVGPARGYNEQFF.

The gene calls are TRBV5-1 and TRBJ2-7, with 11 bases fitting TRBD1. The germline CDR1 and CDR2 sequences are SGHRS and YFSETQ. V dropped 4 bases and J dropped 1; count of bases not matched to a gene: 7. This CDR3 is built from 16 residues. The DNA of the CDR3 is TGCGCCAGCAGCCTTGGGACAGGGGGGGGGTCCTACGAGCAGTACTTC. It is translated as CASSLGTGGGSYEQYF. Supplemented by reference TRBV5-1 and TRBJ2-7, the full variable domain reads KAGVTQTPRYLIKTRGQQVTLSCSPISGHRSVSWYQQTPGQGLQFLFEYFSETQRNKGNFPGRFSGRQFSNSRSEMNVSTLELGDSALYLCASSLGTGGGSYEQYFGPGTRLTVT.

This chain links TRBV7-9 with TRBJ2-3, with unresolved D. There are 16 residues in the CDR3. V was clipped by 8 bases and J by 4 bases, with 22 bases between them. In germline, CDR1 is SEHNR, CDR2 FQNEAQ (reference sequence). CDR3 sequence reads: CASGRFELVVADTQYF. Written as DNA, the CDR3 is TGTGCCAGCGGAAGGTTTGAGCTAGTCGTCGCAGATACGCAGTATTTT.

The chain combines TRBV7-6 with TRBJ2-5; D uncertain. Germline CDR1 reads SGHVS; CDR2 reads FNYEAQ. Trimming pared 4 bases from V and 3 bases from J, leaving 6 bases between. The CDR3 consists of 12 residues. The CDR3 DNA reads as TGTGCCAGCAGCTACCCTAAAGAGACCCAGTACTTC. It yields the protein CASSYPKETQYF.

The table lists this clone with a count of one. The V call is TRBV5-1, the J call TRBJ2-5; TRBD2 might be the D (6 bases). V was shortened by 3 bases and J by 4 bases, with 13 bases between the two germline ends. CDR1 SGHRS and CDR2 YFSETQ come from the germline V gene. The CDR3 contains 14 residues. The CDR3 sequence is CASSYRETLETQYF. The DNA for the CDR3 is TGCGCCAGCAGCTACCGGGAGACACTAGAGACCCAGTACTTC.

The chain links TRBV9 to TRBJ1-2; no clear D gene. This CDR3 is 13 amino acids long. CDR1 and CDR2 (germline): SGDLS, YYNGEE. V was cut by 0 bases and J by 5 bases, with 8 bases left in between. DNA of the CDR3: TGTGCCAGCAGCGTAGCGGGAGCGTATGGCTACACCTTC. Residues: CASSVAGAYGYTF. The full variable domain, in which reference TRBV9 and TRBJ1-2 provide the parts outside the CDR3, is DSGVTQTPKHLITATGQRVTLRCSPRSGDLSVYWYQQSLDQGLQFLIQYYNGEERAKGNILERFSAQQFPDLHSELNLSSLELGDSALYFCASSVAGAYGYTFGSGTRLTVV.

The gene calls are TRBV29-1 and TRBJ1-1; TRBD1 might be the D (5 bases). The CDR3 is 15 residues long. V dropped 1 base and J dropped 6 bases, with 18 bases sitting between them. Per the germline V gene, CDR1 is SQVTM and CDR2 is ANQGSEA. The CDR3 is CSVEASRRRGAEAFF. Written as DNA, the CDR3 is TGCAGCGTTGAAGCCTCCCGACGGAGGGGAGCTGAAGCTTTCTTT.

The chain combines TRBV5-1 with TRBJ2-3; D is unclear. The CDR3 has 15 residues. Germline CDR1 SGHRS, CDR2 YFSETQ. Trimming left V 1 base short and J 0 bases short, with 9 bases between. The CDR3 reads CASSLKETSTDTQYF. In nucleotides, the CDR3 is TGCGCCAGCAGCTTGAAAGAGACTAGCACAGATACGCAGTATTTT.

CDR3 sequence: CASTKDGTGNNEQFF. The DNA for the CDR3 is TGTGCCAGTACCAAGGATGGGACAGGGAACAATGAGCAGTTCTTC. This rearrangement joins TRBV19 to TRBJ2-1; 9 nucleotides line up with TRBD1. Germline V gene data show CDR1 as LNHDA and CDR2 as SQIVND (reference sequence). This CDR3 has 15 residues. The junction had 9 bases not matched to a gene; V was cut back by 7 bases and J by 5 bases.

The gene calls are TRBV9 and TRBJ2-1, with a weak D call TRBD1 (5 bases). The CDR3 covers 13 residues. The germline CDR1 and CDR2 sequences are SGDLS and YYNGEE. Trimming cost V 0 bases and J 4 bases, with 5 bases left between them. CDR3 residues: CASSVGQYNEQFF. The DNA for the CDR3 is TGTGCCAGCAGCGTAGGACAGTACAATGAGCAGTTCTTC. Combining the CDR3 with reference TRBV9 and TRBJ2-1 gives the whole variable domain DSGVTQTPKHLITATGQRVTLRCSPRSGDLSVYWYQQSLDQGLQFLIQYYNGEERAKGNILERFSAQQFPDLHSELNLSSLELGDSALYFCASSVGQYNEQFFGPGTRLTVL.

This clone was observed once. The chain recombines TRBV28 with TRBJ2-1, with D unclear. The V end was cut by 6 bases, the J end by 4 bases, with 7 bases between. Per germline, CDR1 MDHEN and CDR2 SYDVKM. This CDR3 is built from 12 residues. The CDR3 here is CASSPLYNEQFF. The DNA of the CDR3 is TGTGCCAGCAGCCCCTTATACAATGAGCAGTTCTTC.

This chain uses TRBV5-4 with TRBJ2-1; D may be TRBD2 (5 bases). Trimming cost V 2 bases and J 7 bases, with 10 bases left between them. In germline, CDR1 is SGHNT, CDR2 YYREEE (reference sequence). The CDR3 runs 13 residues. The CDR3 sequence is CASSFSRGNEQFF. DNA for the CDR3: TGTGCCAGCAGCTTTAGTCGGGGAAATGAGCAGTTCTTC.

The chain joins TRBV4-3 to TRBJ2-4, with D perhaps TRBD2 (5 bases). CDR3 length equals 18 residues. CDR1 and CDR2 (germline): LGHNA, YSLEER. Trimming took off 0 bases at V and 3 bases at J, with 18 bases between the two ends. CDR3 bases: TGCGCCAGCAGCCAAGATACGGGCGCGGACTTGGGCAAAAACATTCAGTACTTC. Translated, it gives CASSQDTGADLGKNIQYF.